These 25 T cell receptor beta chains were all obtained from the same sample, sequenced in a study of blood T cell repertoires in COVID-19. Profiled with immunoSEQ multiplex PCR; TCRdb holds only in-frame clones, not every one. The sample yields about 64,000 clones, approximately 78% seen once. Sequenced input: peripheral blood. The receptors here all came from a man older than 75 with acute or convalescent COVID-19.

The chain has TRBV3-1 (or the pseudogene TRBV3-2) and TRBJ2-7, with 7 bases aligning to TRBD1. The germline V gene has CDR1 LGHDT and CDR2 YNNKEL (reference sequence). V was pared by 6 bases and J by 5 bases, with 1 base of the junction left unmatched. The CDR3 is 11 amino acids. The CDR3 loop is CASRQGNEQYF. The CDR3 nucleotides read TGTGCCAGCAGACAGGGGAACGAGCAGTACTTC.

This rearrangement joins TRBV5-1 to TRBJ2-1; 8 bases are shared with TRBD2. CDR1 is SGHRS and CDR2 is YFSETQ in the germline V gene. With 4 bases clipped from V and 4 bases from J, the junction kept 4 bases outside the gene matches. The CDR3 runs 14 residues. CDR3 residues: CASSPGGEYNEQFF. The CDR3, as DNA: TGCGCCAGCAGCCCCGGGGGGGAGTACAATGAGCAGTTCTTC.

The gene calls are TRBV5-1 and TRBJ2-7, with TRBD1 matching 7 bases. Trimming removed 4 bases from V and 3 bases from J; junction bases left unmatched: 7. The CDR3 is 14 residues long. The V gene's germline CDR1 is SGHRS and CDR2 YFSETQ. CDR3 region: CASSKGTDIYEQYF. The DNA for the CDR3 is TGCGCCAGCAGCAAAGGGACAGATATCTACGAGCAGTACTTC.

The DNA of the CDR3 is TGTGCCAGCAGTTTTGAGAGGGTAAATGGCTACACCTTC. Its protein product is CASSFERVNGYTF. V and J are TRBV12-3 or TRBV12-4 and TRBJ1-2, with D hard to call. This CDR3 is 13 amino acids long. Trimming took off 3 bases at V and 6 bases at J, with 11 bases between the two ends.

This sequence joins TRBV9 and TRBJ2-5, with D hard to call. Trimming shortened V by 0 bases and J by 2 bases, and 5 bases separated the two germline ends. The CDR3 extends over 13 amino acids. Germline V gene lookup returns CDR1 SGDLS and CDR2 YYNGEE. This chain's CDR3 is CASSVAQQETQYF. The CDR3 coding sequence is TGTGCCAGCAGCGTAGCACAACAAGAGACCCAGTACTTC.

This chain joins TRBV4-1 and TRBJ2-2, with 8 nucleotides matching TRBD1. V dropped 4 bases and J dropped 4; count of bases not matched to a gene: 5. The CDR3 spans 15 residues. The germline V gene encodes CDR1 MGHRA and CDR2 YSYEKL. The DNA of the CDR3 is TGCGCCAGCAGCCGGGGACAGGCGTTCACCGGGGAGCTGTTTTTT. Translation gives CASSRGQAFTGELFF.

The chain couples TRBV29-1 to TRBJ2-7; D uncertain. CDR3 length: 13 amino acids. V was cut by 4 bases and J by 2 bases, with 12 bases left in between. CDR1 is SQVTM, CDR2 ANQGSEA, per germline. In DNA form, the CDR3 reads TGCAGCGTTGTCGATCAGACAACCTACGAGCAGTACTTC. Translation gives CSVVDQTTYEQYF.

The chain recombines TRBV5-6 with TRBJ1-2; TRBD1 aligns across 10 bases. This CDR3 is 16 amino acids long. Germline CDR1 reads SGHDT; CDR2 reads YYEEEE. V lost 4 bases to trimming and J lost 3 bases; unmatched junction nucleotides: 9. In DNA, the CDR3 is TGTGCCAGCAGCCTGGGACAGGGGCTTTTTGACTATGGCTACACCTTC. Amino acids: CASSLGQGLFDYGYTF.

The rearrangement links TRBV5-1 to TRBJ1-2, with D possibly being TRBD1 (6 bases). Trimming removed 0 bases from V and 7 bases from J, with 13 bases in between. This CDR3 has 14 residues. CDR1 is SGHRS and CDR2 is YFSETQ in the germline V gene. CDR3 sequence (DNA): TGCGCCAGCAGCTTGGGGGCGGGGGCTTCTGGCTACACCTTC. The encoded protein is CASSLGAGASGYTF.

This rearrangement joins TRBV11-2 to TRBJ1-1; tentatively, D is TRBD1 (5 bases). The CDR3 loop spans 15 amino acids. V gave up 1 base and J gave up 4 bases, with 13 bases separating them. Germline values: CDR1 SGHAT, CDR2 FQNNGV. The chain's CDR3 is CASSLVRGISTEAFF. DNA of the CDR3: TGTGCCAGCAGCTTAGTACGGGGGATATCCACTGAAGCTTTCTTT.

This clone was seen only a few times. The V gene is TRBV19, the J gene TRBJ2-3; 13 bases agree with TRBD2. V shed 6 bases and J 7 bases; nucleotides not matched to a gene: 7. Looked up from germline, CDR1 is LNHDA and CDR2 is SQIVND (reference sequence). This CDR3 is built from 15 residues. CDR3 protein: CASRLTSGGIYTQYF. DNA of the CDR3: TGTGCCAGTAGACTGACTAGCGGGGGGATATATACGCAGTATTTT.

The rearrangement uses TRBV5-1 and TRBJ2-2; D not certain. Per germline, CDR1 SGHRS and CDR2 YFSETQ. V dropped 0 bases and J dropped 1 base, with 10 bases sitting between them. The CDR3 totals 16 residues. The CDR3 coding sequence is TGCGCCAGCAGCTTGGGACAAATGTTGAACACCGGGGAGCTGTTTTTT. As protein: CASSLGQMLNTGELFF.

The chain employs TRBV13 and TRBJ2-5; weak D call: TRBD1 (6 bases). CDR3 length: 14 amino acids. V lost 0 bases and J lost 2, with 7 bases in between. Germline-derived CDR1 and CDR2 are PRHDT and FYEKMQ (reference sequence). The CDR3 coding sequence is TGTGCCAGCAGCTTAGGGGACAGACAAGAGACCCAGTACTTC. Its translation is CASSLGDRQETQYF.

This clone turned up a few times. The chain carries TRBV3-1 (or the pseudogene TRBV3-2) and TRBJ2-2, with D possibly TRBD2 on 5 matching bases. CDR1 LGHDT and CDR2 YNNKEL come from the germline V gene (reference sequence). The CDR3 has 16 residues. V was clipped by 2 bases and J by 0 bases, with 10 bases between them. The CDR3 loop is CASSQYRGTNTGELFF. The CDR3, as DNA: TGTGCCAGCAGCCAATATCGGGGTACGAACACCGGGGAGCTGTTTTTT.

V gene TRBV20-1 combines with J gene TRBJ2-5, with D unclear. There are 11 residues in the CDR3. V lost 7 bases to trimming and J lost 6 bases, with 12 bases between them. CDR1 is DFQATT and CDR2 is SNEGSKA in the germline V gene (reference sequence). CDR3 DNA: TGCAGTGTCCTACAGCAGAAGACCCAGTACTTC. This encodes CSVLQQKTQYF.

Details on this clone: A read error may produce the germline difference seen at one junction end. The CDR3: CASSSDRAPYNEQFF. The DNA for the CDR3 is TGTGCTAGCAGCAGCGACAGGGCCCCCTACAATGAGCAGTTCTTC. The gene calls are TRBV7-7 and TRBJ2-1; TRBD1 matches at 7 bases. Germline CDR1 SSHAT, CDR2 FNYEAQ (reference sequence). The CDR3 totals 15 residues.

The V gene is TRBV21-1, the J gene TRBJ1-3. TRBV21-1 is classified as a pseudogene. The CDR3 is 16 amino acids. The DNA for the CDR3 is TGTGCCTCCCAGGGCGGGGAACCGAGGGCTGGAAACACCATATATTTT. Its translation: CASQGGEPRAGNTIYF.

This rearrangement joins TRBV11-2 to TRBJ1-2; perhaps TRBD1 as D (6 bases). V shed 3 bases and J shed 2 bases, with 16 bases lying between them. The CDR3 is 16 residues long. From germline, CDR1 is SGHAT and CDR2 FQNNGV. The CDR3 region has the DNA TGTGCCAGCAGCTTGGGGGCAGGGGCTTTAAACTATGGCTACACCTTC. Its protein is CASSLGAGALNYGYTF.

The rearrangement joins TRBV4-1 to TRBJ2-4, with a weak D call TRBD1 (6 bases). This CDR3 has 18 amino acids. Between the trimmed V and J ends, which lost 1 base and 0 bases, there was a span of 16 bases. The V gene's germline CDR1 is MGHRA and CDR2 YSYEKL. For the CDR3, the DNA is TGCGCCAGCAGCCAAGGCCCGGGACAATCGATAGCCAAAAACATTCAGTACTTC. Translation gives CASSQGPGQSIAKNIQYF.

In this sample, this clone turned up once. This rearrangement joins TRBV19 to TRBJ2-7; 12 bases are shared with TRBD2. Germline CDR1 is LNHDA and CDR2 is SQIVND (reference sequence). CDR3 length: 15 residues. Trimming cost V 7 bases and J 6 bases; bases outside gene matches: 10. The CDR3 bases are TGTGCCAGTAACCCATCTAGCGGGGGGGCCGGCGAGCAGTACTTC. Protein product: CASNPSSGGAGEQYF.

V and J are TRBV10-1 and TRBJ1-1; 9 bases map to TRBD1. CDR3 length equals 15 residues. Germline values: CDR1 WNHNN, CDR2 SYGVQD (reference sequence). Trimming cost V 5 bases and J 5 bases; bases outside gene matches: 9. The DNA of the CDR3 is TGCGCCAGCAGTTCCCCGGACAGGGGAGGGACTGAAGCTTTCTTT. Residues: CASSSPDRGGTEAFF.

V usage is TRBV18 and J usage is TRBJ1-1; TRBD1 matches at 7 bases. CDR1 and CDR2 (germline): KGHSH, LQKENI. J was trimmed by 3 bases and V by 4 bases; bases with no gene match: 2. The CDR3 runs to 13 residues. The CDR3 region has the DNA TGTGCCAGCTCACTAGGGACAGACACTGAAGCTTTCTTT. Translated: CASSLGTDTEAFF.

The V and J genes are TRBV5-1 and TRBJ2-7; 7 positions agree with TRBD2. The CDR3 sequence is 14 residues long. Trimming cost V 0 bases and J 3 bases; bases outside gene matches: 3. The germline gives CDR1 SGHRS, CDR2 YFSETQ. CDR3 residues: CASSLGDYVYEQYF. The DNA for the CDR3 is TGCGCCAGCAGCTTGGGGGACTATGTCTACGAGCAGTACTTC.

This clone qualifies as medium-sized. This chain links TRBV11-2 with TRBJ1-2, with 10 positions matching TRBD1. Unmatched junction bases numbered 10, after V lost 7 bases and J lost 2 bases. Germline-derived CDR1 and CDR2 are SGHAT and FQNNGV. This CDR3 is 16 amino acids long. The CDR3 loop reads CASTFHPGQGNYGYTF. The DNA for the CDR3 is TGTGCCAGCACCTTCCATCCGGGACAGGGGAACTATGGCTACACCTTC.

J is TRBJ2-1 and V is TRBV7-8, with 7 bases lining up with TRBD2. This CDR3 is 16 amino acids long. Germline lookup yields CDR1 SGHVS and CDR2 FQNEAQ. Trimming cost V 3 bases and J 3 bases; bases outside gene matches: 8. CDR3 loop: CASSLVFSGYYNEQFF. Here the CDR3 DNA reads TGTGCCAGCAGCTTGGTTTTTAGCGGGTACTACAATGAGCAGTTCTTC.